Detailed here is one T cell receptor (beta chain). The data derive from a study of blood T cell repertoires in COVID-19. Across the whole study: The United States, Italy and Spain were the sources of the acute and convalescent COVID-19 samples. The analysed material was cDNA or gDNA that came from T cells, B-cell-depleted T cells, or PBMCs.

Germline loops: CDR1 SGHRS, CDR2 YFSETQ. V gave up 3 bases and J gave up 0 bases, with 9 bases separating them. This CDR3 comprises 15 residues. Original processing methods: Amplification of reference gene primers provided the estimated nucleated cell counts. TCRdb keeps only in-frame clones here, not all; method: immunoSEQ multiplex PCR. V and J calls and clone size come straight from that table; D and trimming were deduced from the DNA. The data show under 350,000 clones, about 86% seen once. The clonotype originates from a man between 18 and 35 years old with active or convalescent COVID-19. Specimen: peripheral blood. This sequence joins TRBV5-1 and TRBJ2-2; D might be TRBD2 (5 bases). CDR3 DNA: TGCGCCAGCAGCTCTCTCGGGGCGAACACCGGGGAGCTGTTTTTT. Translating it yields CASSSLGANTGELFF.